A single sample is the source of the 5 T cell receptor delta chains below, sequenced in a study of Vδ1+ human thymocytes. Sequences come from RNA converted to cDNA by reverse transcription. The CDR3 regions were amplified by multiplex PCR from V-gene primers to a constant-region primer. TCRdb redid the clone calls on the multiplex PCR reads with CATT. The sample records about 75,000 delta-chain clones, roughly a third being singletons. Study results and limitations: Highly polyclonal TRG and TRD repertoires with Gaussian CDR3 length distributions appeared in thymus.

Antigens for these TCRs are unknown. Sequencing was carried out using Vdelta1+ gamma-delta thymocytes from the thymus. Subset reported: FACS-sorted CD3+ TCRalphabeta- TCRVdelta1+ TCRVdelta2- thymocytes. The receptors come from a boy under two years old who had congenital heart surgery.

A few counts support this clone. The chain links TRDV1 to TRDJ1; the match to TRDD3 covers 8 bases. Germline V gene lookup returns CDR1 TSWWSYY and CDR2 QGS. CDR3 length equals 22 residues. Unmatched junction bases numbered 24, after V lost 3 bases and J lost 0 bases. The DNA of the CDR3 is TGTGCTCTTGGGGACGTCCAGCCCAGAAGGGACTGGGGGGGGTGGTACACCGATAAACTCATCTTT. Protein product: CALGDVQPRRDWGGWYTDKLIF.

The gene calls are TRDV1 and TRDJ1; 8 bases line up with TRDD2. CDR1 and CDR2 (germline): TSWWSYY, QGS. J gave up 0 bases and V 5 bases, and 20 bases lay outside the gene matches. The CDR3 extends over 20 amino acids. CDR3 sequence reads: CALGFPSYSRAGGYTDKLIF. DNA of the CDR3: TGTGCTCTTGGGTTTCCTTCCTATTCAAGGGCAGGTGGATACACCGATAAACTCATCTTT.

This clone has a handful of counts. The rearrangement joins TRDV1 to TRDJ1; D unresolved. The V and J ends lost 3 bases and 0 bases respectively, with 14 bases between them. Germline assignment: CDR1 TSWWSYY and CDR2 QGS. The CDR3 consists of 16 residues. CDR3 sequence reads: CALGEFPVGNTDKLIF. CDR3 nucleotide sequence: TGTGCTCTTGGGGAGTTCCCCGTAGGGAACACCGATAAACTCATCTTT.

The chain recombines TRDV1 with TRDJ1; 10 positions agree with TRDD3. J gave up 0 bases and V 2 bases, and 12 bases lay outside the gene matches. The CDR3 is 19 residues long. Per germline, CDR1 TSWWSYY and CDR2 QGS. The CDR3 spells CALGEDQGDTLLYTDKLIF. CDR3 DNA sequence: TGTGCTCTTGGGGAAGACCAGGGGGATACGCTACTCTACACCGATAAACTCATCTTT.

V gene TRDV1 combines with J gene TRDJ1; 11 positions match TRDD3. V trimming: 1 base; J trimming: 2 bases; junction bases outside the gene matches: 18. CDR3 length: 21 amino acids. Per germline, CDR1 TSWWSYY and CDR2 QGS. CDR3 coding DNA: TGTGCTCTTGGGGAACGATCCCTTTTAATGGGGGATACGAGAGGTACCGATAAACTCATCTTT. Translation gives CALGERSLLMGDTRGTDKLIF.